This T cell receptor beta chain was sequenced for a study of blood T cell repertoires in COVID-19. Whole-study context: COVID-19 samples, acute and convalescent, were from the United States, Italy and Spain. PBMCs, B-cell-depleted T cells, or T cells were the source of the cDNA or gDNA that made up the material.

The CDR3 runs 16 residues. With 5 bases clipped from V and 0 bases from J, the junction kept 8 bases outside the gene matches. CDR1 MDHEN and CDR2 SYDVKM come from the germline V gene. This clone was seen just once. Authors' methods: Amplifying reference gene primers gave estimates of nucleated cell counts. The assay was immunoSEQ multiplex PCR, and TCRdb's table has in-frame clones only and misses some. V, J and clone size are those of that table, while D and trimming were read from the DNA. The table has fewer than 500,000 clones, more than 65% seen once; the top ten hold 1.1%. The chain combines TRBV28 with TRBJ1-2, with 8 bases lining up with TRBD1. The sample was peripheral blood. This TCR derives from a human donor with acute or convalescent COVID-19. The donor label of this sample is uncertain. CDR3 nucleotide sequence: TGTGCCAGCAGTACTGGACAGGGCCTCTCTAACTATGGCTACACCTTC. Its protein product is CASSTGQGLSNYGYTF.